Listed here is a single TCR beta chain. What it binds is not known. The germline CDR1 and CDR2 sequences are SGHVS and FQNEAQ. The CDR3 has 15 residues. Trimming at V came to 5 bases and at J to 3 bases, leaving 8 bases not matched to a gene. Produced via immunoSEQ multiplex PCR; TCRdb's table is partial and in-frame only. The sample shows 140,000 to 150,000 clones, approximately 90% of them seen only once. This entry is derived from a study of cytomegalovirus exposure and HLA in healthy donors. Study-level points and caveats: According to a subsequent analysis, TCR clusters from the first cohort were inclined to appear together in the 130 or so validation repertoires. Most TCR sequences were uncommon, yet certain public TCRs appeared in many donors.

This TCR came from a man in his late teens or twenties in good health and CMV-seronegative. The material sequenced was PBMCs. This chain links TRBV7-8 with TRBJ2-7, with 9 bases lining up with TRBD1. CDR3 DNA: TGTGCCAGCAGCCTCCGCCGGGACAGGGACTACGAGCAGTACTTC. Amino acid sequence: CASSLRRDRDYEQYF.